The 23 T cell receptor beta chains below were found in one sample sequenced in a study of spatial heterogeneity in lung cancer. As for time point: sample taken at primary tumor resection. TCRdb reprocessed the 5' RACE reads with MiXCR, giving one entry per CDR3 protein. The table shows some 38,000 distinct CDR3 sequences, with 3.1% occurring only once. Sequenced here: normal lung tissue next to the tumor, sampled at surgery. These receptors were taken from a male donor with early-stage non-small cell lung cancer.

In this sample, this clonotype turned up many times. The chain combines TRBV7-2 with TRBJ2-7; perhaps TRBD1 as D (6 bases). Germline V lookup: CDR1 SGHTA, CDR2 FQGNSA. V was trimmed by 6 bases and J by 3 bases, leaving 18 bases between them. This CDR3 is 15 amino acids long. CDR3 protein: CASSSTVTGNYEQYF. The DNA for the CDR3 is TGTGCCAGCAGTTCGACAGTGACAGGAAACTACGAGCAGTACTTC.

This clonotype came up many times. The chain joins TRBV15 to TRBJ1-2; D uncertain. CDR3 length equals 15 residues. V lost 4 bases and J lost 8, with 20 bases in between. In germline, CDR1 is LNHNV, CDR2 YYDKDF (reference sequence). The chain's CDR3 is CATSTPDSFLSGYTF. Written as DNA, the CDR3 is TGTGCCACCAGCACTCCTGACTCATTCCTCTCCGGCTACACCTTC.

In this sample, this clonotype turned up many times. The chain employs TRBV3-1 and TRBJ1-1, with D perhaps matching TRBD1 (5 bases). Per germline, CDR1 LGHDT and CDR2 YNNKEL (reference sequence). Trimming left V 3 bases short and J 1 base short, with 9 bases between. CDR3 length: 14 residues. Here the CDR3 DNA reads TGTGCCAGCAGCCAGGGACCGGCGAACACTGAAGCTTTCTTT. Translating it yields CASSQGPANTEAFF.

This clonotype was observed many times. The genes are TRBV30 and TRBJ1-1; D gene ambiguous. Germline CDR1 reads GTSNPN; CDR2 reads SVGIG (reference sequence). Trimming shortened V by 1 base and J by 0 bases, and 6 bases separated the two germline ends. This CDR3 is 13 amino acids long. The CDR3 DNA is TGTGCCTGGAGTGCTGAGGTGAACACTGAAGCTTTCTTT. It encodes CAWSAEVNTEAFF.

This clonotype was seen ten or more times. As DNA, the CDR3 is TGTGCCAGCAGTCACCGGGACTACCCTAGAGAGCAGTACTTC. The encoded protein is CASSHRDYPREQYF. The chain has TRBV6-2 or TRBV6-3 and TRBJ2-7, with 7 bases matching TRBD2. Germline CDR1 reads MNHEY; CDR2 reads SVGEGT. J gave up 7 bases and V 5 bases, and 11 bases lay outside the gene matches. CDR3 length: 14 amino acids.

The sample holds many counts of this clonotype. The CDR3 DNA reads TGCAGCGTTTCGGACTACCAGGAGGCTTTCTTT. Protein sequence: CSVSDYQEAFF. The gene calls are TRBV29-1 and TRBJ1-1; D unclear. The CDR3 length is 11 residues. The V gene lost 5 bases and the J gene lost 11 bases, with 15 bases spanning the gap. Looked up from germline, CDR1 is SQVTM and CDR2 is ANQGSEA.

This clonotype was picked up many times. V gene TRBV20-1 combines with J gene TRBJ2-2; 7 bases align to TRBD1. The junction had 8 bases not matched to a gene; V was cut back by 4 bases and J by 3 bases. The CDR3 is 15 amino acids. The germline V gene encodes CDR1 DFQATT and CDR2 SNEGSKA (reference sequence). CDR3 in amino acids: CSANDRDSYTGELFF. As DNA, the CDR3 is TGCAGTGCTAATGACCGGGACAGCTACACCGGGGAGCTGTTTTTT.

This clonotype was counted ten times or more. V usage is TRBV12-3 or TRBV12-4 and J usage is TRBJ1-6; D call uncertain. This CDR3 is built from 15 residues. Trimming took off 1 base at V and 1 base at J, with 5 bases between the two ends. CDR3 nucleotides: TGTGCCAGCAGTTTAGAGGAATCCTATAATTCACCCCTCCACTTT. Amino acids: CASSLEESYNSPLHF.

J is TRBJ1-1 and V is TRBV7-2, with D hard to call. With 0 bases removed from V and 1 base from J, the gap between germline ends came to 9 bases. Germline V gene data show CDR1 as SGHTA and CDR2 as FQGNSA. The CDR3 is made up of 15 amino acids. The CDR3 bases are TGTGCCAGCAGCTTAGCCTACAGCAGGAACACTGAAGCTTTCTTT. Translation gives CASSLAYSRNTEAFF.

This clonotype occurred many times. The chain links TRBV7-6 to TRBJ1-1; D might be TRBD1 (5 bases). Trimming took 5 bases from V and 6 from J, leaving 16 bases between them. The germline CDR1 and CDR2 sequences are SGHVS and FNYEAQ. This CDR3 comprises 14 residues. The CDR3 loop reads CASSLKGLGAEAFF. Here the CDR3 DNA reads TGTGCCAGCAGCCTAAAAGGTTTGGGGGCTGAAGCTTTCTTT. Together with reference TRBV7-6 and TRBJ1-1, the CDR3 gives the full variable domain: GAGVSQSPRYKVTKRGQDVALRCDPISGHVSLYWYRQALGQGPEFLTYFNYEAQQDKSGLPNDRFSAERPEGSISTLTIQRTEQRDSAMYRCASSLKGLGAEAFFGQGTRLTVV.

This clonotype was seen many times. This chain uses TRBV5-1 with TRBJ2-3; 7 nucleotides align to TRBD2. The germline V gene has CDR1 SGHRS and CDR2 YFSETQ. With V trimmed by 4 bases and J by 2 bases, 13 bases remained unmatched. CDR3 length: 17 amino acids. CDR3 in DNA: TGCGCCAGCAGCCTTCCTATTGGGGGGGTTAACACAGATACGCAGTATTTT. Translated, it gives CASSLPIGGVNTDTQYF. The full variable domain, rest sourced from reference TRBV5-1 and TRBJ2-3, is KAGVTQTPRYLIKTRGQQVTLSCSPISGHRSVSWYQQTPGQGLQFLFEYFSETQRNKGNFPGRFSGRQFSNSRSEMNVSTLELGDSALYLCASSLPIGGVNTDTQYFGPGTRLTVL.

This clonotype was detected ten times or more. The rearrangement links TRBV27 to TRBJ1-2; D is unclear. The V gene's germline CDR1 is MNHEY and CDR2 SMNVEV (reference sequence). This CDR3 has 13 residues. Trimming pared 7 bases from V and 5 bases from J, leaving 14 bases between. DNA of the CDR3: TGTGCCAGCACTTCTCCGAACCTTTATGGCTACACCTTC. Translated, it gives CASTSPNLYGYTF.

This rearrangement joins TRBV11-3 to TRBJ2-1; 10 bases are shared with TRBD1. Germline loops: CDR1 SGHNT, CDR2 YENEEA. With 5 bases clipped from V and 10 bases from J, the junction kept 11 bases outside the gene matches. This CDR3 is built from 15 residues. The CDR3 region has the DNA TGTGCCAGCAGCCTCGGACAGGGGGTAAAATGGGAGCAGTTCTTC. As protein: CASSLGQGVKWEQFF.

This clonotype came up many times. V usage is TRBV2 and J usage is TRBJ2-5; the D gene is possibly TRBD1 (5 bases). Germline CDR1 and CDR2: SNHLY and FYNNEI. The V gene lost 10 bases and the J gene lost 2 bases, with 11 bases spanning the gap. The CDR3 is 12 residues long. CDR3 in amino acids: CATQGWQETQYF. Written as DNA, the CDR3 is TGTGCCACTCAGGGTTGGCAAGAGACCCAGTACTTC.

This clonotype was picked up many times. V is TRBV27 and J is TRBJ2-7; the match to TRBD2 covers 13 bases. Losses at the gene ends were 2 bases for V and 7 bases for J; bases not matched to a gene: 2. The V gene's germline CDR1 is MNHEY and CDR2 SMNVEV (reference sequence). The CDR3 contains 14 residues. CDR3 sequence reads: CASSLTSGRGEQYF. The CDR3 bases are TGTGCCAGCAGTTTAACTAGCGGGAGGGGTGAGCAGTACTTC.

This clonotype came up a few times. The CDR3 here is CAFARGTEAFF. The CDR3 DNA sequence: TGTGCCTTCGCCAGGGGCACTGAAGCTTTCTTT. V usage is TRBV30 and J usage is TRBJ1-1; TRBD1 is a possible D gene (6 bases). Per germline, CDR1 GTSNPN and CDR2 SVGIG (reference sequence). CDR3 length: 11 amino acids. V lost 7 bases to trimming and J lost 4 bases, with 10 bases between them.

This clonotype was seen repeatedly, ten times or more. CDR3 nucleotides: TGTGCCAGCAGTTTAGAGGGGCTTCCTTCGGCAGAGACCCAGTACTTC. As protein: CASSLEGLPSAETQYF. The rearrangement joins TRBV12-3 or TRBV12-4 to TRBJ2-5, with a possible D match to TRBD1 (5 bases). This CDR3 has 16 residues. V lost 1 base and J 4 bases, leaving 16 bases between the germline ends.

The sample holds many counts of this clonotype. The chain couples TRBV2 to TRBJ2-1; 10 bases line up with TRBD1. After removal of 7 bases from V and 5 bases from J, the junction contained 11 bases not matched to a gene. Per the germline V gene, CDR1 is SNHLY and CDR2 is FYNNEI. The CDR3 spans 16 residues. The CDR3 protein is CASIWGPGQGNNEQFF. The CDR3 bases are TGTGCCAGCATTTGGGGGCCGGGACAGGGGAACAATGAGCAGTTCTTC.

This clonotype occurred a few times. This sequence joins TRBV6-6 and TRBJ2-5; D possibly uses TRBD1 or TRBD2 (5 bases each). V dropped 8 bases and J dropped 0 bases, with 10 bases sitting between them. Germline V lookup: CDR1 MNHNY, CDR2 SVGAGI (reference sequence). The CDR3 is 13 residues long. The CDR3 sequence is CASRGEYQETQYF. As DNA, the CDR3 is TGTGCCAGCCGAGGGGAGTACCAAGAGACCCAGTACTTC.

This clonotype was detected many times. The rearrangement joins TRBV20-1 to TRBJ2-2, with 7 bases that match TRBD2. V lost 2 bases, J lost 4 bases, and 10 bases stayed unmatched. CDR1 and CDR2 (germline): DFQATT, SNEGSKA (reference sequence). This CDR3 is 16 amino acids long. CDR3 coding DNA: TGCAGTGCTAGAACCTTTGCGGGGGACGCCACCGGGGAGCTGTTTTTT. Encoded protein: CSARTFAGDATGELFF.

This clonotype was recorded many times. V and J are TRBV6-1 and TRBJ1-5; D is undetermined. The CDR3 loop spans 15 amino acids. Trimming removed 5 bases from V and 1 base from J, with 12 bases in between. The V gene's germline CDR1 is MNHNS and CDR2 SASEGT. CDR3 residues: CASSPQQDSNQPQHF. The CDR3 bases are TGTGCCAGCAGTCCCCAGCAGGACAGCAATCAGCCCCAGCATTTT.

This clonotype was seen repeatedly, ten times or more. The J gene is TRBJ1-1, the V gene TRBV5-1; D gene ambiguous. V lost 1 base and J 2 bases, leaving 6 bases between the germline ends. The CDR3 is 13 amino acids. Per germline, CDR1 SGHRS and CDR2 YFSETQ. The CDR3 is CASSLIPNTEAFF. The CDR3 DNA is TGCGCCAGCAGCTTGATCCCCAACACTGAAGCTTTCTTT.

The chain couples TRBV6-1 to TRBJ2-1; the match to TRBD2 covers 10 bases. This CDR3 is 17 amino acids long. With V trimmed by 5 bases and J by 2 bases, 9 bases remained unmatched. Germline V lookup: CDR1 MNHNS, CDR2 SASEGT. CDR3 loop: CASSMASGRGAYNEQFF. The DNA for the CDR3 is TGTGCCAGCAGTATGGCTAGCGGGAGAGGAGCCTACAATGAGCAGTTCTTC.